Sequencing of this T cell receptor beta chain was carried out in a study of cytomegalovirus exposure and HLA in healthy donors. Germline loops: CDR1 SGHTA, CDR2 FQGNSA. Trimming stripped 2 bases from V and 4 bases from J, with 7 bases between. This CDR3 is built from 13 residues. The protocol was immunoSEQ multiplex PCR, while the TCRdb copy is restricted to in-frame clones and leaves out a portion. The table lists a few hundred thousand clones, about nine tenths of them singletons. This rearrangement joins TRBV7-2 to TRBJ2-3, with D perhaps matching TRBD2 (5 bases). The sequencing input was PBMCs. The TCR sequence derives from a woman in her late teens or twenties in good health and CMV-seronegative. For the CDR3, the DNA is TGTGCCAGCAGCTTATCGGAGGCAGATACGCAGTATTTT. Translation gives CASSLSEADTQYF. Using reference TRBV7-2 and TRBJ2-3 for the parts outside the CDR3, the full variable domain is GAGVSQSPSNKVTEKGKDVELRCDPISGHTALYWYRQSLGQGLEFLIYFQGNSAPDKSGLPSDRFSAERTGGSVSTLTIQRTQQEDSAVYLCASSLSEADTQYFGPGTRLTVL.